One sample yielded the 28 T cell receptor beta chains listed below, sequenced in a study of cytomegalovirus exposure and HLA in healthy donors (dated by TCRdb to 2016 to 2017). Libraries were constructed by the immunoSEQ multiplex PCR assay. A mixture of 60 forward primers for TCR Vbeta segments and 13 reverse primers for TCR Jbeta segments was used in the multiplex PCR. In its TCRdb copy, this immuneACCESS table keeps in-frame sequences only and misses some clones. Where compared with another copy, unresolved V genes explain less than half of these, and the others have no known cause. The table for this sample lists 200,000 to 250,000 clones; roughly 91% of them were counted only once. Jointly, the top ten make up 0.9% to 1.1% of the sample. What was sequenced was PBMCs. The receptors shown here come from a young woman in good health and CMV-seronegative.

This clone was observed a single time. CDR3 protein: CASRETARGYTF. In nucleotides, the CDR3 is TGTGCCAGCAGGGAGACAGCTCGAGGCTACACCTTC. V and J are TRBV6-5 and TRBJ1-2; a weak D match, TRBD1 (5 bases). The V end was cut by 6 bases, the J end by 8 bases, with 13 bases between. From germline, CDR1 is MNHEY and CDR2 SVGAGI. The CDR3 contains 12 residues.

This clone was detected only once. The gene calls are TRBV5-6 and TRBJ2-1, with D maybe TRBD2 (7 bases). V was pared by 1 base and J by 7 bases, with 12 bases between. This CDR3 comprises 14 residues. The V gene's germline CDR1 is SGHDT and CDR2 YYEEEE. CDR3 in DNA: TGTGCCAGCAGCTTGTGGGGGGGCAGTAATGAGCAGTTCTTC. Amino acid sequence: CASSLWGGSNEQFF. The full variable domain, its missing parts supplied by reference TRBV5-6 and TRBJ2-1, is DAGVTQSPTHLIKTRGQQVTLRCSPKSGHDTVSWYQQALGQGPQFIFQYYEEEERQRGNFPDRFSGHQFPNYSSELNVNALLLGDSALYLCASSLWGGSNEQFFGPGTRLTVL.

This clone was detected once. J is TRBJ2-7 and V is TRBV4-1; possibly TRBD2 for D (5 bases). Trimming took off 0 bases at V and 1 base at J, with 13 bases between the two ends. CDR3 length equals 16 residues. The V gene's germline CDR1 is MGHRA and CDR2 YSYEKL. For the CDR3, the DNA is TGCGCCAGCAGCCAAGATCGACTAATAGGGTCCTACGAGCAGTACTTC. Protein sequence: CASSQDRLIGSYEQYF.

V is TRBV29-1 and J is TRBJ2-7; tentatively, D is TRBD1 (6 bases). The CDR3 extends over 12 amino acids. V lost 5 bases and J 3 bases, leaving 11 bases between the germline ends. Germline-derived CDR1 and CDR2 are SQVTM and ANQGSEA. The CDR3 DNA reads TGCAGCGTTATCAGGGACAACTACGAGCAGTACTTC. Its protein is CSVIRDNYEQYF.

This rearrangement joins TRBV19 to TRBJ2-1; possibly TRBD2 for D (6 bases). Germline-derived CDR1 and CDR2 are LNHDA and SQIVND (reference sequence). V dropped 4 bases and J dropped 4 bases, with 14 bases sitting between them. This CDR3 comprises 15 residues. DNA for the CDR3: TGTGCCAGTAGTACCCCGGGACTGAGGTACAATGAGCAGTTCTTC. Translation gives CASSTPGLRYNEQFF. The variable domain in full, completed from reference TRBV19 and TRBJ2-1, reads DGGITQSPKYLFRKEGQNVTLSCEQNLNHDAMYWYRQDPGQGLRLIYYSQIVNDFQKGDIAEGYSVSREKKESFPLTVTSAQKNPTAFYLCASSTPGLRYNEQFFGPGTRLTVL.

V and J are TRBV10-2 and TRBJ2-1; no firm D call. CDR1 and CDR2 from the germline V gene are WSHSY and SAAADI. V lost 2 bases to trimming and J lost 10 bases, with 3 bases between them. The CDR3 totals 10 residues. The CDR3 loop is CASSETEQFF. The CDR3 DNA reads as TGCGCCAGCAGTGAGACAGAGCAGTTCTTC.

This clone was counted between two and nine times. The chain carries TRBV6-6 and TRBJ2-1, with D maybe TRBD2 (5 bases). The germline CDR1 and CDR2 sequences are MNHNY and SVGAGI (reference sequence). This CDR3 region has 14 residues. The V and J ends lost 7 bases and 4 bases respectively, with 14 bases between them. CDR3 protein: CASTAGATYNEQFF. In nucleotides, the CDR3 is TGTGCCAGCACGGCGGGTGCCACATACAATGAGCAGTTCTTC.

The chain recombines TRBV6-6 with TRBJ2-1, with TRBD2 matching 8 bases. The trim removed 6 bases at V and 9 bases at J, leaving 4 bases unmatched. Germline-derived CDR1 and CDR2 are MNHNY and SVGAGI (reference sequence). The CDR3 runs 12 residues. The CDR3 sequence is CASRLAGSEQFF. The DNA of the CDR3 is TGTGCCAGCAGGTTAGCGGGAAGTGAGCAGTTCTTC.

The CDR3 spells CAISERTGSDYGYTF. CDR3 coding DNA: TGTGCCATCAGTGAGAGGACAGGGAGCGACTATGGCTACACCTTC. The gene calls are TRBV10-3 and TRBJ1-2; 8 nucleotides match TRBD1. With V trimmed by 2 bases and J by 3 bases, 5 bases remained unmatched. The CDR3 runs 15 residues. Per germline, CDR1 ENHRY and CDR2 SYGVKD.

The chain carries TRBV5-1 and TRBJ2-6; no firm D call. This CDR3 is 14 amino acids long. Germline V gene sequence: CDR1 SGHRS, CDR2 YFSETQ. Trimming removed 6 bases from V and 2 bases from J, with 9 bases in between. Here the CDR3 reads CASTILAGANVLTF. CDR3 nucleotides: TGCGCCAGCACCATCCTAGCTGGGGCCAACGTCCTGACTTTC. The full variable domain, rest sourced from reference TRBV5-1 and TRBJ2-6, is KAGVTQTPRYLIKTRGQQVTLSCSPISGHRSVSWYQQTPGQGLQFLFEYFSETQRNKGNFPGRFSGRQFSNSRSEMNVSTLELGDSALYLCASTILAGANVLTFGAGSRLTVL.

Notes on this clone: Other DNA sequences of this sample code for an identical CDR3. The chain has TRBV29-1 and TRBJ2-1; 7 nucleotides align to TRBD2. Per germline, CDR1 SQVTM and CDR2 ANQGSEA. Losses at the gene ends were 2 bases for V and 2 bases for J; bases not matched to a gene: 3. This CDR3 has 14 residues. Written as DNA, the CDR3 is TGCAGCGTTGAACTAGCGGTTCCCTACAATGAGCAGTTCTTC. Translating it yields CSVELAVPYNEQFF.

The V and J genes are TRBV6-5 and TRBJ2-5; D might be TRBD1 (6 bases). Trimming removed 6 bases at V and 6 bases at J, with 14 bases between. Looked up from germline, CDR1 is MNHEY and CDR2 is SVGAGI. There are 13 residues in the CDR3. DNA for the CDR3: TGTGCCAGCAGGCCGTCACAGGGAAAGACCCAGTACTTC. Its translation is CASRPSQGKTQYF.

This clone was recorded a few times. V is TRBV7-8 and J is TRBJ1-1, with D tentatively TRBD1 (6 bases). V shed 0 bases and J shed 3 bases, with 14 bases lying between them. The germline V gene has CDR1 SGHVS and CDR2 FQNEAQ. The CDR3 runs 16 residues. The CDR3 here is CASSLALGHVDTEAFF. The CDR3 coding sequence is TGTGCCAGCAGCTTAGCGCTGGGACATGTAGACACTGAAGCTTTCTTT.

V is TRBV6-6 and J is TRBJ2-7; D gene uncertain. The CDR3 contains 14 residues. The ends were cut back, 2 bases at V and 6 bases at J, with 14 bases in the middle. Germline CDR1 and CDR2: MNHNY and SVGAGI (reference sequence). The CDR3 DNA reads TGTGCCAGCAGTTACGGGTACCTAGTGAGCGAGCAGTACTTC. This sequence encodes CASSYGYLVSEQYF.

The J gene is TRBJ2-7, the V gene TRBV9; 10 nucleotides align to TRBD2. CDR3 length: 16 amino acids. Trimming at V came to 0 bases and at J to 5 bases, leaving 8 bases not matched to a gene. The V gene's germline CDR1 is SGDLS and CDR2 YYNGEE. CDR3 in amino acids: CASSVVPAGGLNEQYF. CDR3 DNA sequence: TGTGCCAGCAGCGTAGTTCCAGCGGGGGGGCTTAACGAGCAGTACTTC.

This clone was seen once. The rearrangement joins TRBV5-1 to TRBJ2-5, with D maybe TRBD2 (6 bases). V lost 4 bases and J lost 2, with 15 bases in between. CDR1 SGHRS and CDR2 YFSETQ come from the germline V gene. This CDR3 comprises 15 residues. CDR3 amino acids: CASSPGTATQETQYF. In DNA, the CDR3 is TGCGCCAGCAGCCCCGGGACTGCTACTCAAGAGACCCAGTACTTC.

The CDR3 bases are TGTGCTAGTGGTTTCGGGACAGCCACAGATACGCAGTATTTT. This translates into CASGFGTATDTQYF. The V and J genes are TRBV12-5 and TRBJ2-3; 7 nucleotides align to TRBD1. The CDR3 totals 14 residues. V gave up 3 bases and J gave up 2 bases; unmatched junction bases: 2. CDR1 and CDR2 from the germline V gene are LGHNT and FRNRAP.

The CDR3, as DNA: TGCGCCAGCAGCCGATCGAGGGCGAGCTCCTACAATGAGCAGTTCTTC. Its translation is CASSRSRASSYNEQFF. The chain recombines TRBV5-1 with TRBJ2-1; a possible D gene is TRBD2 (5 bases). The CDR3 consists of 16 residues. CDR1 is SGHRS, CDR2 YFSETQ, per germline. Trimming took 4 bases from V and 0 from J, leaving 14 bases between them.

This chain links TRBV5-4 with TRBJ2-3; tentative D call: TRBD1 (6 bases). The V gene's germline CDR1 is SGHNT and CDR2 YYREEE (reference sequence). The length of the CDR3 is 14 residues. Deletions cut 4 bases from V and 4 bases from J, with 13 bases between. The CDR3 is CASSQMDSSDTQYF. The DNA for the CDR3 is TGTGCCAGCAGCCAAATGGACAGTTCAGATACGCAGTATTTT.

The J gene is TRBJ2-5, the V gene TRBV9; TRBD2 agrees at 9 bases. V lost 0 bases and J lost 3; bases outside the gene matches: 3. Germline CDR1 is SGDLS and CDR2 is YYNGEE. This CDR3 has 15 amino acids. In DNA form, the CDR3 reads TGTGCCAGCAGCGTAGGAGCGGGGGGAGAAGAGACCCAGTACTTC. It yields the protein CASSVGAGGEETQYF.

The chain has TRBV29-1 and TRBJ2-7, with TRBD1 matching 7 bases. Germline CDR1 is SQVTM and CDR2 is ANQGSEA. CDR3 length: 12 residues. The ends lost 6 bases at V and 5 bases at J; junction bases unmatched: 7. CDR3 residues: CSVCDGQDEQYF. In nucleotides, the CDR3 is TGCAGCGTATGCGACGGACAGGACGAGCAGTACTTC.

The chain links TRBV19 to TRBJ1-1; D ambiguous. The CDR3 has 14 amino acids. Germline V gives CDR1 LNHDA, CDR2 SQIVND (reference sequence). V was cut by 4 bases and J by 0 bases, with 9 bases left in between. For the CDR3, the DNA is TGTGCCAGTAGTAGGCCGATACTGAACACTGAAGCTTTCTTT. This encodes CASSRPILNTEAFF.

In DNA form, the CDR3 reads TGTGCCAGCAGCCGGACAGCCTCAGACTATGGCTACACCTTC. As protein: CASSRTASDYGYTF. This chain joins TRBV7-9 and TRBJ1-2; maybe TRBD1 (6 bases). There are 14 residues in the CDR3. Germline CDR1 is SEHNR and CDR2 is FQNEAQ (reference sequence). Trimming took 5 bases from V and 3 from J, leaving 13 bases between them.

V gene TRBV7-8 combines with J gene TRBJ1-1; possibly TRBD1 for D (5 bases). Germline V gives CDR1 SGHVS, CDR2 FQNEAQ. The CDR3 spans 14 residues. Trimming shortened V by 6 bases and J by 0 bases, and 11 bases separated the two germline ends. The CDR3 protein is CASSTGLLNTEAFF. The CDR3, as DNA: TGTGCCAGCAGTACGGGACTCTTGAACACTGAAGCTTTCTTT.

V gene TRBV7-9 combines with J gene TRBJ2-5; 10 bases match TRBD2. The J segment lost 6 bases and the V segment lost 5 bases, leaving 9 bases of the junction unmatched. Germline CDR1 SEHNR, CDR2 FQNEAQ (reference sequence). The CDR3 totals 15 residues. The CDR3 DNA is TGTGCCAGCAGCCAAACTCTAGCGGGAGTTCAGACCCAGTACTTC. This encodes CASSQTLAGVQTQYF. Together with reference TRBV7-9 and TRBJ2-5, the CDR3 gives the full variable domain: DTGVSQNPRHKITKRGQNVTFRCDPISEHNRLYWYRQTLGQGPEFLTYFQNEAQLEKSRLLSDRFSAERPKGSFSTLEIQRTEQGDSAMYLCASSQTLAGVQTQYFGPGTRLLVL.

This chain joins TRBV7-3 and TRBJ1-5, with 7 bases that match TRBD1. J lost 4 bases, V lost 4 bases, and 1 base had no gene match. The CDR3 is 13 residues long. Germline CDR1 and CDR2: SGHTA and FQGTGA. The CDR3 bases are TGTGCCAGCAGCTCAGGGGGGAATCAGCCCCAGCATTTT. Amino acid sequence: CASSSGGNQPQHF.

The chain combines TRBV29-1 with TRBJ2-7; 7 nucleotides match TRBD2. The CDR3 is made up of 12 amino acids. The V gene end was trimmed by 6 bases and the J gene end by 2 bases; junction bases not matched to a gene: 4. Per the germline V gene, CDR1 is SQVTM and CDR2 is ANQGSEA. The CDR3 DNA reads as TGCAGCGTCAGACTAGCCCCCTACGAGCAGTACTTC. Translation: CSVRLAPYEQYF.

J is TRBJ1-3 and V is TRBV6-5; possible D gene TRBD1, 6 bases. The V end was cut by 2 bases, the J end by 1 base, with 9 bases between. Germline values: CDR1 MNHEY, CDR2 SVGAGI. CDR3 length: 15 amino acids. CDR3 DNA sequence: TGTGCCAGCAGTTACGAGACAGGATCTGGAAACACCATATATTTT. This sequence encodes CASSYETGSGNTIYF.